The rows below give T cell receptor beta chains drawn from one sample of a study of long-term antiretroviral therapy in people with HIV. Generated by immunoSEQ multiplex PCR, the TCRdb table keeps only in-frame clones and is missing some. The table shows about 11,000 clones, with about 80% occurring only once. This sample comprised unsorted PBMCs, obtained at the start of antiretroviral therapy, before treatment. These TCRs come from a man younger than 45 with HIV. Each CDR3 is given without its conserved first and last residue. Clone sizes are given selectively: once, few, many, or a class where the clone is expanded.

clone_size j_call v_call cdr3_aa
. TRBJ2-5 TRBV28 ASSWAGVQETQY
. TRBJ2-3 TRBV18 ASSPFGTEADTQY
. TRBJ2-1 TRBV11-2 ASSPWERENYNEQF
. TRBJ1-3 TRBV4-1 ASSPGQTGNTIY
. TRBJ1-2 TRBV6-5 ASSTFSGHYGYT
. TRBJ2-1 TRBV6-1 ASSHSGGPRNEQF
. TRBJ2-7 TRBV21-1 ASSRGGVIYEQY
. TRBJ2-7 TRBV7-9 ASSSSDSYEQY
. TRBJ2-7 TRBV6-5 ASSPAGGLSYEQY
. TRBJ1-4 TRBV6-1 ASRTDGGNEKLF
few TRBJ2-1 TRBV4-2 ASSQVPGDLSSYNEQF
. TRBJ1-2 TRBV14 ASSELQGRNT
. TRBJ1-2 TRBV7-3 ASSSGQGGYGYT
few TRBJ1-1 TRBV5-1 ASSSLRQGGTEAF
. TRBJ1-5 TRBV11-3 ASRPDNQPQH
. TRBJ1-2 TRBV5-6 ASSLAAHRRGYT
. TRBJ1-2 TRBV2 ASVGQGRSGYT
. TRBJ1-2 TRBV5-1 ASSLTGGRGEGPYGYT
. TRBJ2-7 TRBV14 ASSQGQGYQISYEQY
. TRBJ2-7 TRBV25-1 ASSDPGTAYYEQY
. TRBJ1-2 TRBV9 ASSMDRDYGYT
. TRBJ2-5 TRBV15 ALGGETQY
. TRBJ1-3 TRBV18 ASSPLFTGGELRNTIY
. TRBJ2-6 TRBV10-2 ASRGGDSGANVLT
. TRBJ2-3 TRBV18 ASSPPTDTQY
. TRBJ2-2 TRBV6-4 ASSDGGGRRAGELF
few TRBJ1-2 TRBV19 ASSFGVSLSGGYT
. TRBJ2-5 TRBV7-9 ASSPPQGETQY
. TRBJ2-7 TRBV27 ASIGADSYEQY
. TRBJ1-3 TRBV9 ASSPGEGGGNTIY
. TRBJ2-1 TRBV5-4 ASSPQLAGNEQF
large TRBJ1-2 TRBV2 ASSEETGGYGYT
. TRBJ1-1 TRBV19 ASSTTPWVTEAF
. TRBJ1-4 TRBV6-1 ASSDRGQGALIDEKLF
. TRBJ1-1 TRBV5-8 ASSYRGGNTEAF
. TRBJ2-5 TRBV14 ASSQGPTTAQY
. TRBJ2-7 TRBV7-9 ASSSPGLAGGEQY